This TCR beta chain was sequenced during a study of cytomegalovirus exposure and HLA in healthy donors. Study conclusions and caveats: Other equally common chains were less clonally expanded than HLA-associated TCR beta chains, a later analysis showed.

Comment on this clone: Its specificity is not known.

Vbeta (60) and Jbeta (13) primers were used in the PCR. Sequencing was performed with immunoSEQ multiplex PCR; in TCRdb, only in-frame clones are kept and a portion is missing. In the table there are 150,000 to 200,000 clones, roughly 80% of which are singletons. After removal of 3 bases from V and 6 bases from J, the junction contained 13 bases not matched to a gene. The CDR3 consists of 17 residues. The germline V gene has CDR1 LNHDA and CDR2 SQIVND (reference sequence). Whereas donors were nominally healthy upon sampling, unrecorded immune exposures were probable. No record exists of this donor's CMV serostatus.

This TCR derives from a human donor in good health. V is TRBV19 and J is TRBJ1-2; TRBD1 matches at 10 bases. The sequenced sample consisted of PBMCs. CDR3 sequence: CASSIRQTGTGEDGYTF. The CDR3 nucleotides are TGTGCCAGTAGTATTCGTCAGACTGGGACAGGGGAGGATGGCTACACCTTC. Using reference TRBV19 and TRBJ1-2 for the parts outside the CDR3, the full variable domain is DGGITQSPKYLFRKEGQNVTLSCEQNLNHDAMYWYRQDPGQGLRLIYYSQIVNDFQKGDIAEGYSVSREKKESFPLTVTSAQKNPTAFYLCASSIRQTGTGEDGYTFGSGTRLTVV.